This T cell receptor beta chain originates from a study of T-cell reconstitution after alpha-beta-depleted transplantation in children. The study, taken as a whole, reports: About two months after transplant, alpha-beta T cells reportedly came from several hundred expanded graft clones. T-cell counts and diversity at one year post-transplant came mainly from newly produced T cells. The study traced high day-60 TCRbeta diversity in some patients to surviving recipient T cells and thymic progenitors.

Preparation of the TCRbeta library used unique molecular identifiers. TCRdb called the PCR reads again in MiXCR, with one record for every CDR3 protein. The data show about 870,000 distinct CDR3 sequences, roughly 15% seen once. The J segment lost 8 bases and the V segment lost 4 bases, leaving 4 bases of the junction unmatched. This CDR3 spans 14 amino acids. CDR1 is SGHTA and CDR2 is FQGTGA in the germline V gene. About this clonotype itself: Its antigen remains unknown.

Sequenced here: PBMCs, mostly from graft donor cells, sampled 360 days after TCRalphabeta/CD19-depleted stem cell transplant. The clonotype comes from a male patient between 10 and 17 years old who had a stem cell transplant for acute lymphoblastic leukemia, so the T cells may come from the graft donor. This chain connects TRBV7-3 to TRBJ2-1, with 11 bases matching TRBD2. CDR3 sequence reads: CASSWTSGSYEQFF. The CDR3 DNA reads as TGTGCCAGCAGCTGGACTAGCGGGTCCTATGAGCAGTTCTTC.